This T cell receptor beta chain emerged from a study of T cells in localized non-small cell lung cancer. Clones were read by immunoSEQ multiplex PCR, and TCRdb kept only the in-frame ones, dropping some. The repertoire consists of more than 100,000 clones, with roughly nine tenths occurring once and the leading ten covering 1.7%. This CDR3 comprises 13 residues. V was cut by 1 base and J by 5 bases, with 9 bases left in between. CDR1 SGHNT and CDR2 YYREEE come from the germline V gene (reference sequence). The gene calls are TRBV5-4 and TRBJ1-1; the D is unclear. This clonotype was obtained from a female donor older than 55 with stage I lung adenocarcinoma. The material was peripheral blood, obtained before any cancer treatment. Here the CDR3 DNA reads TGTGCCAGCAGCTTGCCGTTGGTGACTGAAGCTTTCTTT. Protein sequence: CASSLPLVTEAFF.